These 13 T cell receptor beta chains were all obtained from the same sample, sequenced in a study of T cells in Graves' hyperthyroidism and ophthalmopathy. TCR beta CDR3 region amplification was performed from RNA transcripts. TCR CDR3 regions were first amplified by RT-PCR with HTBI primers. TCRdb reanalysed the multiplex PCR reads using MiXCR and keeps one entry per CDR3 protein. The sample shows around 280,000 distinct CDR3 sequences, around 13% of them seen only once. The material sequenced was blood. The receptor set was obtained from a woman in her 40s with Graves' hyperthyroidism.

V usage is TRBV6-1 and J usage is TRBJ1-2; a weak D match, TRBD1 (5 bases). Germline CDR1 is MNHNS and CDR2 is SASEGT. This CDR3 has 13 amino acids. Trimming shortened V by 3 bases and J by 4 bases, and 9 bases separated the two germline ends. For the CDR3, the DNA is TGTGCCAGCAGTGAGTCCGGGGGCTATGGCTACACCTTC. This codes for CASSESGGYGYTF.

This clonotype was counted at least ten times. This chain uses TRBV18 with TRBJ2-5, with a possible D match to TRBD2 (6 bases). Germline CDR1 is KGHSH and CDR2 is LQKENI. This CDR3 comprises 14 residues. With 2 bases removed from V and 7 bases from J, the gap between germline ends came to 14 bases. The CDR3 loop is CASSPKEARGTQYF. CDR3 DNA sequence: TGTGCCAGCTCACCAAAGGAAGCGCGGGGGACCCAGTACTTC.

Concerning this clonotype itself: A much larger clone differs by one base, so this may be a read error. The V call is TRBV2, the J call TRBJ1-5; D ambiguous. This CDR3 spans 14 amino acids. Per the germline V gene, CDR1 is SNHLY and CDR2 is FYNNEI. This CDR3 is CASGENTDNQPQHF. CDR3 bases: TGTGCCAGCGGTGAAAACACAGACAATCAGCCCCAGCATTTT. Combining the CDR3 with reference TRBV2 and TRBJ1-5 gives the whole variable domain EPEVTQTPSHQVTQMGQEVILRCVPISNHLYFYWYRQILGQKVEFLVSFYNNEISEKSEIFDDQFSVERPDGSNFTLKIRSTKLEDSAMYFCASGENTDNQPQHFGDGTRLSIL.

In its sample, this clonotype was seen many times. The chain links TRBV20-1 to TRBJ1-5, with D uncertain. Germline CDR1 is DFQATT and CDR2 is SNEGSKA (reference sequence). V lost 5 bases and J lost 5, with 13 bases in between. The CDR3 sequence is 13 residues long. This CDR3 reads CSAVRDFDQPQHF. The CDR3 nucleotides read TGCAGTGCTGTGAGGGATTTCGATCAGCCCCAGCATTTT.

This clonotype has a count of ten or more. The V gene is TRBV20-1, the J gene TRBJ2-1; D remains unclear. Trimming left V 6 bases short and J 5 bases short, with 17 bases between. Germline V gene sequence: CDR1 DFQATT, CDR2 SNEGSKA (reference sequence). This CDR3 has 14 residues. The CDR3 sequence: CSAKKGSSNNEQFF. The CDR3 nucleotides are TGCAGTGCCAAGAAGGGCTCCAGCAACAATGAGCAGTTCTTC.

Concerning this clonotype itself: This may come from a read error, since a much larger clone is one base off. The chain combines TRBV20-1 with TRBJ2-7; D possibly corresponds to TRBD1 (5 bases). There are 18 residues in the CDR3. From germline, CDR1 is DFQATT and CDR2 SNEGSKA (reference sequence). The CDR3, as DNA: TGCAGTGCTAGAGATAGGGCAGCCCAGGGTCCTCTCTCCTTCGAGCAGTACTTC. The encoded protein is CSARDRAAQGPLSFEQYF.

The chain combines TRBV27 with TRBJ2-7; 9 bases map to TRBD1. The CDR3 length is 21 residues. V lost 4 bases and J lost 1; bases outside the gene matches: 23. Germline V CDR1 and CDR2: MNHEY, SMNVEV (reference sequence). CDR3 coding DNA: TGTGCCAGCAGTTCCCGGACAGGGGCAGGGCGGGAGTCCCTATCTTCCTACGAGCAGTACTTC. Encoded protein: CASSSRTGAGRESLSSYEQYF.

The V call is TRBV18, the J call TRBJ2-1; no reliable D call. The V end lost 3 bases, the J end lost 7 bases, and 16 bases lay between the germline ends. The CDR3 runs 15 residues. Germline V gene sequence: CDR1 KGHSH, CDR2 LQKENI. CDR3 region: CASSPAGQRRNEQFF. CDR3 DNA: TGTGCCAGCTCACCGGCCGGTCAACGGCGTAATGAGCAGTTCTTC.

The J gene is TRBJ1-1, the V gene TRBV12-3 or TRBV12-4; TRBD1 matches at 10 bases. V gave up 6 bases and J gave up 6 bases; unmatched junction bases: 7. This CDR3 is built from 14 residues. The CDR3 DNA reads as TGTGCCAGCAGCAAACCCGGACAGGGGGCTGAAGCTTTCTTT. It is translated as CASSKPGQGAEAFF.

The table lists this clonotype with many counts. This chain links TRBV12-3 or TRBV12-4 with TRBJ2-7; D is uncertain. Between the trimmed V and J ends, which lost 5 bases and 6 bases, there was a span of 11 bases. The length of the CDR3 is 12 residues. CDR3 residues: CASSPQAREQYF. DNA for the CDR3: TGTGCCAGCAGTCCTCAAGCGCGCGAGCAGTACTTC.

This clonotype has ten or more counts. The CDR3: CASSYGVGRGGQETQYF. The DNA for the CDR3 is TGTGCCAGCAGCTACGGGGTGGGCAGGGGAGGGCAAGAGACCCAGTACTTC. The chain joins TRBV11-2 to TRBJ2-5; D perhaps matches TRBD2 (7 bases). V lost 4 bases to trimming and J lost 2 bases, with 20 bases between them. In germline, CDR1 is SGHAT, CDR2 FQNNGV. The CDR3 extends over 17 amino acids.

This clonotype was seen more than once but under ten times. J is TRBJ1-1 and V is TRBV25-1, with unresolved D. The germline V and J ends were trimmed by 5 bases and 4 bases, with 14 bases remaining between them. In germline, CDR1 is MGHDK, CDR2 SYGVNS. The CDR3 runs 14 residues. CDR3 sequence reads: CASSLAGSVTEAFF. As DNA, the CDR3 is TGTGCCAGCAGTTTAGCGGGGTCGGTCACTGAAGCTTTCTTT.

This clonotype was observed at least ten times. J is TRBJ1-2 and V is TRBV20-1; D perhaps matches TRBD1 (5 bases). The CDR3 runs 12 residues. Germline V gene data show CDR1 as DFQATT and CDR2 as SNEGSKA (reference sequence). Trimming removed 3 bases at V and 8 bases at J, with 13 bases between. CDR3 sequence (DNA): TGCAGTGCTAGGGACACCAATCAGGGCTACACCTTC. As protein: CSARDTNQGYTF.